This TCR beta chain was documented in a study of CD4 T cells in relation to SARS-CoV-2 and coronaviruses. Background on the study: After nine to eleven days of antigen culture, PBMC TCR beta CDR3s were sequenced. The negative reference was HIV-1 Nef peptide pool or peptide-free culture.

CD4+ T cells from unexposed donors were obtained before the COVID-19 pandemic (2011-2018). Isolation of CD4+ T cells took place after about eleven days in culture. Details on this clone: The antigen is undetermined.

TCRdb keeps only in-frame clones here, not all; method: immunoSEQ multiplex PCR. The sample lists over 25,000 clones; 76% were seen once. The sample comprised CD4+ T cells from PBMCs, cultured in vitro. The sequence derives from a human donor in good health.

CDR3 loop: CASSFSLAGGTQYF. CDR3 nucleotide sequence: TGTGCCAGCAGTTTCTCACTAGCGGGAGGAACCCAGTACTTC. The rearrangement uses TRBV27 and TRBJ2-5; TRBD2 matches 12 bases. Trimming removed 3 bases from V and 8 bases from J; junction bases left unmatched: 4. CDR1 is MNHEY, CDR2 SMNVEV, per germline (reference sequence). The CDR3 is made up of 14 amino acids.